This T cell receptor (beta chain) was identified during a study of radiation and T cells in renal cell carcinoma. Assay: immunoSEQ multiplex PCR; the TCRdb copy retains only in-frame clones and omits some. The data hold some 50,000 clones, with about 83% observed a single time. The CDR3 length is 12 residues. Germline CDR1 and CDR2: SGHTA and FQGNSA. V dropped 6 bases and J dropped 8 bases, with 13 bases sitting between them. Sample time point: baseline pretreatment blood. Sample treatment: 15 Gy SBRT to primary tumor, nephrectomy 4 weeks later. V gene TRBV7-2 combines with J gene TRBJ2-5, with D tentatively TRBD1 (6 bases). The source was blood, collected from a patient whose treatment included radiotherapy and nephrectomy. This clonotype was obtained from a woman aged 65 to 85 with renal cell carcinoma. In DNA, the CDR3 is TGTGCCAGCAGTTCGGACAGACAAACCCAGTACTTC. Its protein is CASSSDRQTQYF.